The 14 T cell receptor beta chains given below trace back to one sample, sequenced in a study of blood T cells in healthy people across ages. Together with a sample-barcoded 5' primer, a J-beta primer mix was included in a second PCR lasting about 7 to 12 cycles. One entry per CDR3 protein, called by TCRdb with MiXCR from the 5' RACE reads. The repertoire holds 1.8 million or so distinct CDR3 sequences, roughly 43% seen once, with roughly 23% in the top ten. Sequenced input: blood. The receptors stem from a human donor in good health.

The table lists this clonotype with many counts. The chain has TRBV3-1 and TRBJ2-5; D is undetermined. Trimming shortened V by 1 base and J by 4 bases, and 7 bases separated the two germline ends. CDR3 length equals 13 residues. Germline CDR1 LGHDT, CDR2 YNNKEL (reference sequence). The CDR3: CASSQGVGETQYF. The CDR3 region has the DNA TGTGCCAGCAGCCAAGGGGTCGGAGAGACCCAGTACTTC.

This clonotype was seen a few times. V and J are TRBV5-1 and TRBJ1-1; TRBD1 aligns across 7 bases. Looked up from germline, CDR1 is SGHRS and CDR2 is YFSETQ. V lost 1 base and J lost 0; bases outside the gene matches: 6. The CDR3 runs 16 residues. The CDR3 nucleotides are TGCGCCAGCAGCTTGCGACAGGGATGGGTGAACACTGAAGCTTTCTTT. It codes for CASSLRQGWVNTEAFF.

The sample holds a few counts of this clonotype. This rearrangement joins TRBV7-6 to TRBJ2-4; 9 nucleotides align to TRBD1. The J call could be wrong; TRBJ2-7 is a better fit for the DNA end. The CDR3 is made up of 15 amino acids. Germline V gives CDR1 SGHVS, CDR2 FNYEAQ. The DNA for the CDR3 is TGTGCCAGCAGCTCTATCCCAGGGACAGGGTTCGAGCAGTACTTC. Residues: CASSSIPGTGFEQYF.

The chain couples TRBV29-1 to TRBJ1-2; D is ambiguous. V gave up 7 bases and J gave up 8 bases, with 20 bases separating them. The CDR3 totals 13 residues. From germline, CDR1 is SQVTM and CDR2 ANQGSEA. The CDR3 nucleotides are TGCAGCGCCCTGGAACTCACGGGCTACGGCTACACCTTC. This sequence encodes CSALELTGYGYTF.

The rearrangement uses TRBV6-5 and TRBJ2-1; the D gene is possibly TRBD2 (5 bases). The germline gives CDR1 MNHEY, CDR2 SVGAGI. The ends were cut back, 5 bases at V and 7 bases at J, with 18 bases in the middle. The CDR3 loop spans 15 amino acids. DNA for the CDR3: TGTGCCAGCAGTCCTCAGCGGCCCCTGGGGAATGAGCAGTTCTTC. It encodes CASSPQRPLGNEQFF.

The V call is TRBV20-1, the J call TRBJ1-5, with 8 positions matching TRBD1. The germline gives CDR1 DFQATT, CDR2 SNEGSKA (reference sequence). The CDR3 is 13 residues long. The ends lost 3 bases at V and 13 bases at J; junction bases unmatched: 11. CDR3: CSASSAGGLFQHF. DNA for the CDR3: TGCAGTGCTAGTAGCGCAGGGGGCCTTTTTCAGCATTTT.

The chain recombines TRBV7-2 with TRBJ2-4; D perhaps matches TRBD1 (6 bases). The J call may be mistaken, given a closer DNA end match to TRBJ2-7. The CDR3 contains 13 residues. Germline CDR1 SGHTA, CDR2 FQGNSA. CDR3 sequence reads: CASSLGASFEQYF. DNA of the CDR3: TGTGCCAGCAGCTTGGGGGCTAGTTTCGAGCAGTACTTC.

V usage is TRBV20-1 and J usage is TRBJ1-2, with D perhaps TRBD1 (5 bases). The CDR3 has 11 residues. Germline CDR1 is DFQATT and CDR2 is SNEGSKA (reference sequence). This CDR3 reads CKSTGEDGYTF. In DNA form, the CDR3 reads TGCAAGAGTACGGGGGAGGATGGCTACACCTTC.

This clonotype was seen a handful of times. The chain joins TRBV11-2 to TRBJ2-1; D remains ambiguous. The CDR3 length is 15 residues. In germline, CDR1 is SGHAT, CDR2 FQNNGV. The V end was cut by 0 bases, the J end by 1 base, with 7 bases between. The CDR3 DNA reads as TGTGCCAGCAGCTTAGAATGGTCTTCCTACAATGAGCAGTTCTTC. Its translation is CASSLEWSSYNEQFF. The full variable domain, completed using reference TRBV11-2 and TRBJ2-1, is EAGVAQSPRYKIIEKRQSVAFWCNPISGHATLYWYQQILGQGPKLLIQFQNNGVVDDSQLPKDRFSAERLKGVDSTLKIQPAKLEDSAVYLCASSLEWSSYNEQFFGPGTRLTVL.

This chain joins TRBV3-1 and TRBJ2-5; either TRBD1 or TRBD2 may supply D (5 bases each). The DNA end favors TRBJ2-7, so the J call may be wrong. The CDR3 is 16 residues long. Germline lookup yields CDR1 LGHDT and CDR2 YNNKEL (reference sequence). The CDR3 DNA follows: TGTGCCAGCAGCCGGGACGGTCAGATTGGTCTCTACGAGCAGTACTTC. As protein: CASSRDGQIGLYEQYF.

The rearrangement uses TRBV5-1 and TRBJ2-6; 7 nucleotides match TRBD2. CDR1 is SGHRS, CDR2 YFSETQ, per germline. V was pared by 1 base and J by 3 bases, with 4 bases of the junction left unmatched. CDR3 length: 16 amino acids. CDR3: CASSLRGEGGANVLTF. In DNA form, the CDR3 reads TGCGCCAGCAGCTTGCGGGGGGAAGGTGGGGCCAACGTCCTGACTTTC.

The V gene is TRBV2, the J gene TRBJ2-6, with D uncertain. Germline assignment: CDR1 SNHLY and CDR2 FYNNEI. The CDR3 covers 15 residues. Trimming pared 6 bases from V and 0 bases from J, leaving 9 bases between. In nucleotides, the CDR3 is TGTGCCAGCAGGAGGCAGAACTCTGGGGCCAACGTCCTGACTTTC. It is translated as CASRRQNSGANVLTF. Together with reference TRBV2 and TRBJ2-6, the CDR3 gives the full variable domain: EPEVTQTPSHQVTQMGQEVILRCVPISNHLYFYWYRQILGQKVEFLVSFYNNEISEKSEIFDDQFSVERPDGSNFTLKIRSTKLEDSAMYFCASRRQNSGANVLTFGAGSRLTVL.

There are a few counts of this clonotype. The chain joins TRBV28 to TRBJ1-5; TRBD1 aligns across 11 bases. With V trimmed by 5 bases and J by 6 bases, 6 bases remained unmatched. The CDR3 has 15 amino acids. CDR1 and CDR2 from the germline V gene are MDHEN and SYDVKM. CDR3 nucleotides: TGTGCCAGCAGTGATACCGGGACAGGGGGTCAGCCCCAGCATTTT. Residues: CASSDTGTGGQPQHF.

This sequence joins TRBV4-2 and TRBJ2-1, with 9 bases that match TRBD2. J lost 9 bases, V lost 4 bases, and 10 bases had no gene match. Per germline, CDR1 LGHNA and CDR2 YNFKEQ. The CDR3 is 15 residues long. CDR3: CASSRSGGTFFEQFF. The CDR3 bases are TGTGCCAGCAGCCGCAGCGGGGGGACCTTCTTTGAGCAGTTCTTC.